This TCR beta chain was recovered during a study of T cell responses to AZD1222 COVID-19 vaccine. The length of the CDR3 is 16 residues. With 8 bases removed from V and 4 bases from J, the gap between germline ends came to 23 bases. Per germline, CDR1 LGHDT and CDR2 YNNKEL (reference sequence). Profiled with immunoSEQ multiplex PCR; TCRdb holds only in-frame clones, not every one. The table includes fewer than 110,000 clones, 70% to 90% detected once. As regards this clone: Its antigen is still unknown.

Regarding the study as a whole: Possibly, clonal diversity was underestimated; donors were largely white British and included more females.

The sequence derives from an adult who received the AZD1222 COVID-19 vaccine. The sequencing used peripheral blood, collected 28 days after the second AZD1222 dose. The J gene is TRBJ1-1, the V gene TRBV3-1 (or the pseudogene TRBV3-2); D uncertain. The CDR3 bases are TGTGCCAGCTTAAATGGAGCCGGGTTAGGGAGCACTGAAGCTTTCTTT. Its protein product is CASLNGAGLGSTEAFF.